The rows below give T cell receptor beta chains drawn from one sample of a study of blood T cell repertoires in COVID-19. Clones were read by immunoSEQ multiplex PCR, and TCRdb kept only the in-frame ones, dropping some. The repertoire has 270,000 or so clones, around 81% of them found once; the top ten carry just under 3%. Material for sequencing was peripheral blood. The receptors come from a woman in her sixties or seventies with active or convalescent COVID-19. Both conserved end residues are part of each CDR3. D genes are given only for firm matches. Clone sizes are given selectively: once, few, many, or a class where the clone is expanded.

len: 17
abundance: .
d_gene: .
v_gene: TRBV5-6
j_gene: TRBJ1-5
CDR3nt: TGTGCCAGCAGCTTGGGGACACGAGAATATAGCAATCAGCCCCAGCATTTT
CDR3aa: CASSLGTREYSNQPQHF

len: 16
abundance: .
d_gene: TRBD1
v_gene: TRBV6-2/TRBV6-3
j_gene: TRBJ1-2
CDR3nt: TGTGCCAGCAGTTACTCGTCCCGACAGGGGAGCTATGGCTACACCTTC
CDR3aa: CASSYSSRQGSYGYTF

len: 18
abundance: once
d_gene: .
v_gene: TRBV4-2
j_gene: TRBJ1-1
CDR3nt: TGTGCCAGCAGCCAAGGACTCCCGGGGGGGGGTTGGAGCACTGAAGCTTTCTTT
CDR3aa: CASSQGLPGGGWSTEAFF

len: 16
abundance: .
d_gene: .
v_gene: TRBV5-5
j_gene: TRBJ2-2
CDR3nt: TGTGCCAGCAGCCCCCCAGAGGCGATGAACACCGGGGAGCTGTTTTTT
CDR3aa: CASSPPEAMNTGELFF

len: 17
abundance: .
d_gene: TRBD1
v_gene: TRBV5-6
j_gene: TRBJ1-6
CDR3nt: TGTGCCAGCAGCTTGGGGAGACAGGGGGTTTTTAATTCACCCCTCCACTTT
CDR3aa: CASSLGRQGVFNSPLHF

len: 14
abundance: .
d_gene: TRBD1
v_gene: TRBV7-8
j_gene: TRBJ1-2
CDR3nt: TGTGCCAGCAGCTTAGATCAGGGGGCCTATGGCTACACCTTC
CDR3aa: CASSLDQGAYGYTF

len: 14
abundance: once
d_gene: TRBD2
v_gene: TRBV28
j_gene: TRBJ2-7
CDR3nt: TGTGCCAGCAGCCTTTCTGGGGGGGGCTACGAGCAGTACTTC
CDR3aa: CASSLSGGGYEQYF

len: 14
abundance: once
d_gene: TRBD1
v_gene: TRBV7-2
j_gene: TRBJ1-6
CDR3nt: TGTGCCAGCAGCTTAAGTACAGGGGGCGAAACCCTCCACTTT
CDR3aa: CASSLSTGGETLHF

len: 13
abundance: .
d_gene: .
v_gene: TRBV14
j_gene: TRBJ1-2
CDR3nt: TGTGCCAGCAGCCCTGGGACTTCGTATGGCTACACCTTC
CDR3aa: CASSPGTSYGYTF

len: 15
abundance: .
d_gene: TRBD1
v_gene: TRBV10-2
j_gene: TRBJ2-3
CDR3nt: TGCGCCAGCAGTAGGGCCGGACAGGGCACAGATACGCAGTATTTT
CDR3aa: CASSRAGQGTDTQYF

len: 14
abundance: few
d_gene: .
v_gene: TRBV5-1
j_gene: TRBJ2-3
CDR3nt: TGCGCCAGCGCCCAGACAGGTCGCACAGATACGCAGTATTTT
CDR3aa: CASAQTGRTDTQYF

len: 15
abundance: .
d_gene: TRBD1
v_gene: TRBV11-3
j_gene: TRBJ2-2
CDR3nt: TGTGCCAGCAGCTTGGACAGGGCGGGCACCGGGGAGCTGTTTTTT
CDR3aa: CASSLDRAGTGELFF

len: 15
abundance: .
d_gene: .
v_gene: TRBV7-6
j_gene: TRBJ2-7
CDR3nt: TGTGCCAGCAGCTCTCCGGAGCAGGGGCGGTACGAGCAGTACTTC
CDR3aa: CASSSPEQGRYEQYF

len: 13
abundance: few
d_gene: .
v_gene: TRBV11-2
j_gene: TRBJ1-3
CDR3nt: TGTGCCAGCAGCTCTATAACGGGAAACACCATATATTTT
CDR3aa: CASSSITGNTIYF

len: 13
abundance: .
d_gene: .
v_gene: TRBV7-9
j_gene: TRBJ1-2
CDR3nt: TGTGCCAGCAGCTGGACAGTGATCTATGGCTACACCTTC
CDR3aa: CASSWTVIYGYTF

len: 13
abundance: .
d_gene: .
v_gene: TRBV6-5
j_gene: TRBJ1-2
CDR3nt: TGTGCCAGCAGTTCGACAGCTAACTATGGCTACACCTTC
CDR3aa: CASSSTANYGYTF

len: 15
abundance: .
d_gene: TRBD2
v_gene: TRBV3-1/TRBV3-2
j_gene: TRBJ2-1
CDR3nt: TGTGCCAGCAGCCCCTTTGCGGGGGGACCTCATGAGCAGTTCTTC
CDR3aa: CASSPFAGGPHEQFF

len: 14
abundance: .
d_gene: .
v_gene: TRBV2
j_gene: TRBJ1-1
CDR3nt: TGTGCCAGCAGGGGACAACCTCGGAACACTGAAGCTTTCTTT
CDR3aa: CASRGQPRNTEAFF

len: 14
abundance: .
d_gene: .
v_gene: TRBV28
j_gene: TRBJ2-7
CDR3nt: TGTGCCAGCAGTGACCGACAGAGATCCTACGAGCAGTACTTC
CDR3aa: CASSDRQRSYEQYF

len: 19
abundance: few
d_gene: TRBD1
v_gene: TRBV2
j_gene: TRBJ1-5
CDR3nt: TGTGCCAGCAGTGAATTTCTCACAGGGGATCCTTATAGCAATCAGCCCCAGCATTTT
CDR3aa: CASSEFLTGDPYSNQPQHF

len: 14
abundance: few
d_gene: TRBD1
v_gene: TRBV27
j_gene: TRBJ2-7
CDR3nt: TGTGCCAGCAGTTTGGGACAGGTTCGGTACGAGCAGTACTTC
CDR3aa: CASSLGQVRYEQYF

len: 17
abundance: few
d_gene: .
v_gene: TRBV30
j_gene: TRBJ1-1
CDR3nt: TGTGCCTGGAGTGTACGGCGGCATGGAAAGGCGAACACTGAAGCTTTCTTT
CDR3aa: CAWSVRRHGKANTEAFF

len: 13
abundance: .
d_gene: TRBD1
v_gene: TRBV7-9
j_gene: TRBJ2-7
CDR3nt: TGTGCCAGCAGCGGGACAGGGATAGGCGAGCAGTACTTC
CDR3aa: CASSGTGIGEQYF

len: 15
abundance: .
d_gene: .
v_gene: TRBV16
j_gene: TRBJ1-4
CDR3nt: TGTGCCAGCGCACGGGGAGGGCCAAATAATGAAAAACTGTTTTTT
CDR3aa: CASARGGPNNEKLFF

len: 14
abundance: .
d_gene: .
v_gene: TRBV5-6
j_gene: TRBJ2-3
CDR3nt: TGTGCCAGCAGCTTGGGACTAGGCGCAGATACGCAGTATTTT
CDR3aa: CASSLGLGADTQYF

len: 14
abundance: .
d_gene: .
v_gene: TRBV7-3
j_gene: TRBJ1-2
CDR3nt: TGTGCCAGCAGCCTCCCGGGGGGAGGGGGTGGCTACACCTTC
CDR3aa: CASSLPGGGGGYTF

len: 15
abundance: .
d_gene: .
v_gene: TRBV5-1
j_gene: TRBJ1-2
CDR3nt: TGCGCCAGCAGCTTGGATGAGGTGGCGGACTATGGCTACACCTTC
CDR3aa: CASSLDEVADYGYTF

len: 16
abundance: .
d_gene: TRBD1
v_gene: TRBV6-2/TRBV6-3
j_gene: TRBJ1-2
CDR3nt: TGTGCCAGCAGTCCCAGGAGGACAGGGCCCGACTATGGCTACACCTTC
CDR3aa: CASSPRRTGPDYGYTF

len: 16
abundance: .
d_gene: TRBD2
v_gene: TRBV7-8
j_gene: TRBJ2-3
CDR3nt: TGTGCCAGCAGCTTAGTAGCGGGGAGAAGCACAGATACGCAGTATTTT
CDR3aa: CASSLVAGRSTDTQYF

len: 13
abundance: .
d_gene: .
v_gene: TRBV12-3/TRBV12-4
j_gene: TRBJ1-2
CDR3nt: TGTGCCAGCAGCATTGGCCAGGCCTATGGCTACACCTTC
CDR3aa: CASSIGQAYGYTF

len: 13
abundance: .
d_gene: .
v_gene: TRBV7-8
j_gene: TRBJ1-2
CDR3nt: TGTGCCAGCAGCCCTAGGTTTAACTATGGCTACACCTTC
CDR3aa: CASSPRFNYGYTF

len: 18
abundance: .
d_gene: TRBD2
v_gene: TRBV25-1
j_gene: TRBJ2-5
CDR3nt: TGTGCCAGCAGCCCAAACCCGGGACTAGCGGGGGGCCGGGAGACCCAGTACTTC
CDR3aa: CASSPNPGLAGGRETQYF

len: 15
abundance: .
d_gene: TRBD1
v_gene: TRBV30
j_gene: TRBJ1-1
CDR3nt: TGTGCCACAGGGAGTGGACAGGGACTGAACACTGAAGCTTTCTTT
CDR3aa: CATGSGQGLNTEAFF

len: 16
abundance: .
d_gene: .
v_gene: TRBV6-1
j_gene: TRBJ2-3
CDR3nt: TGTGCCAGCAGTGAAGCTCGGCTAGCACCCACAGATACGCAGTATTTT
CDR3aa: CASSEARLAPTDTQYF

len: 16
abundance: .
d_gene: .
v_gene: TRBV12-5
j_gene: TRBJ1-5
CDR3nt: TGTGCTAGTGGTTTCTTCCAGGGCCGGAGCAATCAGCCCCAGCATTTT
CDR3aa: CASGFFQGRSNQPQHF

len: 14
abundance: .
d_gene: TRBD2
v_gene: TRBV5-1
j_gene: TRBJ2-5
CDR3nt: TGCGCCAGCAGCTTGGTAGCGGGGGAAGAGACCCAGTACTTC
CDR3aa: CASSLVAGEETQYF

len: 13
abundance: few
d_gene: .
v_gene: TRBV11-1
j_gene: TRBJ1-6
CDR3nt: TGTGCCAGCAGCTCAGGATCCCTATCACCCCTCCACTTT
CDR3aa: CASSSGSLSPLHF

len: 15
abundance: .
d_gene: .
v_gene: TRBV18
j_gene: TRBJ2-7
CDR3nt: TGTGCCAGCTCACCTACGGGGATTAGCTCCTACGAGCAGTACTTC
CDR3aa: CASSPTGISSYEQYF

len: 15
abundance: .
d_gene: TRBD2
v_gene: TRBV6-5
j_gene: TRBJ2-1
CDR3nt: TGTGCCAGCAGTCCGACACGGCGGGGGGGAGGGGTGCAGTTCTTC
CDR3aa: CASSPTRRGGGVQFF

len: 14
abundance: .
d_gene: .
v_gene: TRBV24-1
j_gene: TRBJ1-4
CDR3nt: TGTGCCACCAGTGATTTGCCCCCAAATGAAAAACTGTTTTTT
CDR3aa: CATSDLPPNEKLFF

len: 15
abundance: .
d_gene: TRBD1
v_gene: TRBV4-3
j_gene: TRBJ1-3
CDR3nt: TGCGCCAGCAGCCAAGGGACAGGGGGTGGAAACACCATATATTTT
CDR3aa: CASSQGTGGGNTIYF

len: 18
abundance: .
d_gene: .
v_gene: TRBV4-1
j_gene: TRBJ1-1
CDR3nt: TGCGCCAGCAGCCAAGAACGGCAGAAACCGACAGTAAGCCCTGAAGCTTTCTTT
CDR3aa: CASSQERQKPTVSPEAFF

len: 16
abundance: .
d_gene: TRBD2
v_gene: TRBV19
j_gene: TRBJ2-1
CDR3nt: TGTGCCAGTAGTATGGCCCGAAGCGGGGGCCGGGATGAGCAGTTCTTC
CDR3aa: CASSMARSGGRDEQFF

len: 15
abundance: .
d_gene: .
v_gene: TRBV13
j_gene: TRBJ1-6
CDR3nt: TGTGCCAGCAGCGACGGGAGAAAATATAATTCACCCCTCCACTTT
CDR3aa: CASSDGRKYNSPLHF

len: 13
abundance: .
d_gene: .
v_gene: TRBV29-1
j_gene: TRBJ1-4
CDR3nt: TGCAGCGTTGAAGAGAGCGCGTATGAGAAACTGTTTTTT
CDR3aa: CSVEESAYEKLFF

len: 19
abundance: few
d_gene: TRBD1
v_gene: TRBV10-3
j_gene: TRBJ1-5
CDR3nt: TGTGCCATCAGTGAGTCAAGAACGGCGGACAGGTCTAGCAATCAGCCCCAGCATTTT
CDR3aa: CAISESRTADRSSNQPQHF

len: 15
abundance: .
d_gene: TRBD1
v_gene: TRBV7-8
j_gene: TRBJ1-5
CDR3nt: TGTGCCAGCAGCTTAGGGCGCAGGGGGAGTCAGCCCCAGCATTTT
CDR3aa: CASSLGRRGSQPQHF

len: 16
abundance: few
d_gene: .
v_gene: TRBV7-9
j_gene: TRBJ2-2
CDR3nt: TGTGCCAGCAGCCAAACAGGGATTGGGGTTACCGGGGAGCTGTTTTTT
CDR3aa: CASSQTGIGVTGELFF

len: 15
abundance: .
d_gene: TRBD1
v_gene: TRBV19
j_gene: TRBJ2-1
CDR3nt: TGTGCCAGTAGTATGAGCAGGACAGGGGGGAATGAGCAGTTCTTC
CDR3aa: CASSMSRTGGNEQFF

len: 13
abundance: once
d_gene: .
v_gene: TRBV11-2
j_gene: TRBJ2-1
CDR3nt: TGTGCCAGCAGCTTCGAAAGGGGTAATGAGCAGTTCTTC
CDR3aa: CASSFERGNEQFF

len: 17
abundance: .
d_gene: .
v_gene: TRBV6-1
j_gene: TRBJ2-3
CDR3nt: TGTGCCAGCAGTGAAGCAGAAGGGGCGTCACCCACAGATACGCAGTATTTT
CDR3aa: CASSEAEGASPTDTQYF